This is a list of T cell receptor beta chains from one sample in a study of OX40 agonist ivuxolimab in advanced cancers. TCRdb keeps only in-frame clones here, not all; method: immunoSEQ multiplex PCR. This table has more than 50,000 clones, 70% to 85% appearing once. This material consisted of CD4+ or CD8+ T cells sorted from blood, taken in a trial of the OX40 agonist ivuxolimab. Receptors originate from an adult with an advanced solid tumor such as melanoma, head and neck, liver or kidney cancer. CDR3s include the opening cysteine and the closing phenylalanine or tryptophan. The D gene is left open where the match is weak. Clone size is stated in some rows and not others, as once, few, many or a class when expanded.

length,J,D,size,V,DNA,CDR3
15,TRBJ2-5,-,-,TRBV18,TGTGCCAGCTCACCGAGATCTGGATACCAAGAGACCCAGTACTTC,CASSPRSGYQETQYF
14,TRBJ1-5,-,-,TRBV7-9,TGTGCCAGCAGCTTAGCCGGGGGCAGAGAGCCCCAGCATTTT,CASSLAGGREPQHF
13,TRBJ1-2,TRBD1,-,TRBV6-5,TGTGCCAGCAGATATGGGGACAGTTATGGCTACACCTTC,CASRYGDSYGYTF
14,TRBJ2-7,TRBD2,once,TRBV10-1,TGCGCCCCAGGAGGGGCGGGAGTCTCCTACGAGCAGTACTTC,CAPGGAGVSYEQYF
14,TRBJ1-1,-,-,TRBV7-2,TGTGCCAGCAGCTTAGAGCCCACCAACACTGAAGCTTTCTTT,CASSLEPTNTEAFF
18,TRBJ2-3,TRBD2,-,TRBV11-2,TGTGCCAGCAGCTTATTAGGGACTAGCGGGAGGATAGCTGATACGCAGTATTTT,CASSLLGTSGRIADTQYF
13,TRBJ1-2,-,once,TRBV9,TGTGCCAGCAGCGTAAGGGAAAACTATGGCTACACCTTC,CASSVRENYGYTF
15,TRBJ2-3,TRBD2,-,TRBV6-1,TGTGCCAGCAGTGACGTAGCGGGGGGGCGGGATACGCAGTATTTT,CASSDVAGGRDTQYF
15,TRBJ2-2,TRBD1,-,TRBV12-5,TGTGCTAGTGAGGCAGGACAGGGGGGAGCCGGGGAGCTGTTTTTT,CASEAGQGGAGELFF
14,TRBJ2-5,-,-,TRBV5-1,TGCGCCAGCAGCTTTGGGGGGCCTCAAGAGACCCAGTACTTC,CASSFGGPQETQYF
14,TRBJ1-5,-,-,TRBV19,TGTGCCAGTAGTCAAGACAGCCCCAATCAGCCCCAGCATTTT,CASSQDSPNQPQHF
16,TRBJ2-2,-,-,TRBV15,TGTGCCACCAGCAGAGATCCGGGGCAAGGTGCCGGGGAGCTGTTTTTT,CATSRDPGQGAGELFF
12,TRBJ1-5,-,-,TRBV7-2,TGTGCCAGCAGCCGCCCCCAGCAGCCCCAGCATTTT,CASSRPQQPQHF
11,TRBJ2-3,-,-,TRBV25-1,TGTGCCAGCAGTAGGATCGATACGCAGTATTTT,CASSRIDTQYF
17,TRBJ2-7,TRBD2,few,TRBV19,TGTGCCAGTAGTATATCTCATTTAGCGGGGGGCTCCTACGAGCAGTACTTC,CASSISHLAGGSYEQYF
14,TRBJ1-2,-,-,TRBV5-5,TGTGCCAGCAGCCGTCAGGGTTTCGGGTATGGCTACACCTTC,CASSRQGFGYGYTF
15,TRBJ2-5,TRBD1,-,TRBV7-8,TGTGCCAGCAGCATGAACAGGGGTTCGGGGGAGACCCAGTACTTC,CASSMNRGSGETQYF
15,TRBJ1-5,TRBD1,-,TRBV5-1,TGTGCCAGCAGCTTTACAGGGGGCGGATATCAGCCCCAGCATTTT,CASSFTGGGYQPQHF
13,TRBJ2-7,TRBD1,-,TRBV11-2,TGTGCCAGCAGCCTGACAGGGGGGCACGAGCAGTACTTC,CASSLTGGHEQYF
16,TRBJ2-3,TRBD1,few,TRBV7-2,TGTGCCAGCAGCAGGAATCCGGGACAGGGGGTTGATACGCAGTATTTT,CASSRNPGQGVDTQYF
15,TRBJ2-6,-,-,TRBV5-1,TGCGCCAGCAGCTTGGCGGGAACTGGGGCCAACGTCCTGACTTTC,CASSLAGTGANVLTF
14,TRBJ2-7,-,-,TRBV2,TGTGCCAGCAGTGAAGAAGGAGCGGCCTACGAGCAGTACTTC,CASSEEGAAYEQYF
14,TRBJ2-1,-,-,TRBV19,TGTGCCAGTAGTATGGGGATAGCGGTCAATGAGCAGTTCTTC,CASSMGIAVNEQFF
15,TRBJ2-1,TRBD2,-,TRBV6-5,TGTGCCAGCAGTTACAGGAGCGGGGGCCACAATGAGCAGTTCTTC,CASSYRSGGHNEQFF